The rows below give T cell receptor beta chains drawn from one sample of a study of cytomegalovirus exposure and HLA in healthy donors. TCRdb keeps only in-frame clones here, not all; method: immunoSEQ multiplex PCR. The sample holds under 85,000 clones, around 70% seen once. Sample: PBMCs. The receptors here all came from a woman under 40 in good health and CMV-seronegative. Both conserved end residues are part of each CDR3. The D gene is left open where the match is weak. The size entry is marked missing in some rows and otherwise reads once, few, many or a size class.

size	V	D	J	CDR3	DNA
once	TRBV30	TRBD1	TRBJ1-1	CAWRSSDRGKAFF	TGTGCCTGGAGGAGCTCGGACAGGGGGAAAGCTTTCTTT
-	TRBV28	TRBD1	TRBJ1-1	CASSLGDRSTEAFF	TGTGCCAGCAGTTTGGGGGACAGATCCACTGAAGCTTTCTTT
-	TRBV29-1	-	TRBJ2-2	CSVRAGTGELFF	TGCAGCGTTAGAGCAGGGACCGGGGAGCTGTTTTTT
-	TRBV28	TRBD1	TRBJ2-1	CASSPPLGTGGSEQFF	TGTGCCAGCAGTCCCCCCCTCGGGACAGGGGGCTCTGAGCAGTTCTTC
-	TRBV13	-	TRBJ2-7	CASSPGGRNYEQYF	TGTGCCAGCAGCCCAGGTGGGAGGAACTACGAGCAGTACTTC
few	TRBV6-5	TRBD1	TRBJ1-4	CASSYHQGGTNEKLFF	TGTGCCAGCAGTTACCATCAGGGGGGAACTAATGAAAAACTGTTTTTT
-	TRBV5-6	-	TRBJ1-5	CASSLQGRVNQPQHF	TGTGCCAGCAGCTTGCAGGGGAGGGTCAATCAGCCCCAGCATTTT
-	TRBV7-6	-	TRBJ2-5	CASSFQGRGLETQYF	TGTGCCAGCAGCTTTCAGGGGCGAGGGTTGGAGACCCAGTACTTC
-	TRBV6-5	-	TRBJ2-7	CASSSTGLRYEQYF	TGTGCCAGCAGTTCCACGGGACTCCGATACGAGCAGTACTTC
-	TRBV18	TRBD2	TRBJ2-5	CASSPGVAGGQETQYF	TGTGCCAGCTCACCCGGAGTAGCGGGGGGCCAAGAGACCCAGTACTTC
-	TRBV4-1	TRBD1	TRBJ1-6	CASSQDSGQNYNSPLHF	TGCGCCAGCAGCCAAGATTCGGGACAGAACTATAATTCACCCCTCCACTTT
-	TRBV2	TRBD1	TRBJ1-1	CASSEASGGNTEAFF	TGTGCCAGCAGTGAAGCTTCAGGGGGCAACACTGAAGCTTTCTTT
few	TRBV5-4	TRBD2	TRBJ2-5	CASGERLASRQETQYF	TGTGCCAGCGGAGAAAGACTAGCTAGCCGGCAAGAGACCCAGTACTTC
-	TRBV18	-	TRBJ1-5	CASSPREGHSNQPQHF	TGTGCCAGCTCACCACGGGAGGGCCATAGCAATCAGCCCCAGCATTTT
few	TRBV7-9	-	TRBJ2-7	CASSLEARRESMYF	TGTGCCAGCAGCTTAGAGGCCCGGAGGGAATCCATGTACTTC
-	TRBV15	TRBD2	TRBJ2-7	CATSRSGGSDYEQYF	TGTGCCACCAGCAGAAGCGGGGGCTCGGATTATGAGCAGTACTTC
-	TRBV5-1	-	TRBJ1-3	CASSGGSSGNTIYF	TGCGCCAGCAGCGGCGGCAGCTCTGGAAACACCATATATTTT
-	TRBV2	-	TRBJ2-3	CASRDGGKDTQYF	TGTGCCAGCAGGGACGGGGGAAAAGATACGCAGTATTTT
-	TRBV25-1	TRBD1	TRBJ1-1	CASRLTGAHTEAFF	TGTGCCAGCAGATTGACAGGGGCCCATACTGAAGCTTTCTTT
few	TRBV5-1	TRBD2	TRBJ2-3	CASSWTSMDTQYF	TGCGCCAGCAGCTGGACTAGCATGGATACGCAGTATTTT
once	TRBV5-6	TRBD1	TRBJ1-2	CASRPRTGVDFYGYTF	TGTGCCAGCAGACCTAGGACAGGGGTGGACTTCTATGGCTACACCTTC
-	TRBV2	-	TRBJ2-5	CASRTPRGAAQETQYF	TGTGCCAGCAGGACGCCCCGGGGGGCAGCACAAGAGACCCAGTACTTC
-	TRBV5-1	-	TRBJ1-2	CASSLGVGGSYGYTF	TGCGCCAGCAGCTTGGGGGTTGGCGGGAGCTATGGCTACACCTTC
-	TRBV5-4	TRBD1	TRBJ1-1	CASRPTGGMNTEAFF	TGTGCCAGCAGGCCCACAGGGGGTATGAACACTGAAGCTTTCTTT
-	TRBV7-9	-	TRBJ1-2	CASSGDIFYGYTF	TGTGCCAGCAGCGGCGACATCTTCTATGGCTACACCTTC
-	TRBV9	-	TRBJ2-1	CASSVGSLRRGLNNEQFF	TGTGCCAGCAGCGTAGGTTCTTTGCGGCGGGGGCTCAACAATGAGCAGTTCTTC
-	TRBV19	TRBD1	TRBJ2-1	CASSWTGGNFEQFF	TGTGCCAGTTCCTGGACAGGGGGAAATTTTGAGCAGTTCTTC
-	TRBV2	-	TRBJ1-6	CASSQFGTISAPLHF	TGTGCCAGCAGCCAATTCGGGACAATTAGTGCACCCCTCCACTTT
-	TRBV19	-	TRBJ1-4	CATLGTATNEKLFF	TGTGCCACCCTTGGGACTGCAACTAATGAAAAACTGTTTTTT
-	TRBV28	TRBD1	TRBJ1-5	CATPASRGYNQPQHF	TGTGCCACTCCGGCATCCAGGGGGTACAATCAGCCCCAGCATTTT
-	TRBV6-1	TRBD2	TRBJ2-4	CASSEASGGRNIQYF	TGTGCCAGCAGTGAAGCCTCGGGGGGGCGAAACATTCAGTACTTC
-	TRBV18	-	TRBJ2-5	CASSPDGFGETQYF	TGTGCCAGCTCACCAGACGGGTTTGGGGAGACCCAGTACTTC
-	TRBV7-7	TRBD1	TRBJ2-5	CASSFGRGQETQYF	TGTGCTAGCAGCTTCGGCAGGGGGCAAGAGACCCAGTACTTC